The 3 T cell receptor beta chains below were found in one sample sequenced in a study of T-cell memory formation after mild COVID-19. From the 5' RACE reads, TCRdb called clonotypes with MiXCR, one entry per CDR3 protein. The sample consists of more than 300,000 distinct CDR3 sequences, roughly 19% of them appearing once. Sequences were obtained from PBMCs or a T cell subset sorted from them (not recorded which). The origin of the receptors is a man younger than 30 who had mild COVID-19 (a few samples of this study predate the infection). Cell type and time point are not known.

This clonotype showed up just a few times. CDR3 amino acids: CASSPQEGSEAFF. In nucleotides, the CDR3 is TGTGCCAGCAGCCCACAGGAGGGGAGTGAAGCTTTCTTT. This chain connects TRBV7-3 to TRBJ1-1; weak D call: TRBD1 (5 bases). V lost 5 bases to trimming and J lost 7 bases, with 14 bases between them. The CDR3 spans 13 residues. CDR1 and CDR2 (germline): SGHTA, FQGTGA.

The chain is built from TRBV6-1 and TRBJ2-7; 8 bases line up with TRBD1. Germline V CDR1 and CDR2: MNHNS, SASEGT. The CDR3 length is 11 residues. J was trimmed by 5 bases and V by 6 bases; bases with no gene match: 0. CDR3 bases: TGTGCCAGCAGGACAGGGGACGAGCAGTACTTC. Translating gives CASRTGDEQYF.

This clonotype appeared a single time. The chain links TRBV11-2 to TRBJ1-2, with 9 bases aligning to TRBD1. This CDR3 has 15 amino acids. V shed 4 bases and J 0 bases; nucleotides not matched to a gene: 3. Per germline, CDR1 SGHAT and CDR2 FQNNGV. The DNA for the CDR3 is TGTGCCAGCAGCTCCCGACAGGGGGCTAACTATGGCTACACCTTC. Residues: CASSSRQGANYGYTF. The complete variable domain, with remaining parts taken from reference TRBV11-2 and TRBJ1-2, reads EAGVAQSPRYKIIEKRQSVAFWCNPISGHATLYWYQQILGQGPKLLIQFQNNGVVDDSQLPKDRFSAERLKGVDSTLKIQPAKLEDSAVYLCASSSRQGANYGYTFGSGTRLTVV.